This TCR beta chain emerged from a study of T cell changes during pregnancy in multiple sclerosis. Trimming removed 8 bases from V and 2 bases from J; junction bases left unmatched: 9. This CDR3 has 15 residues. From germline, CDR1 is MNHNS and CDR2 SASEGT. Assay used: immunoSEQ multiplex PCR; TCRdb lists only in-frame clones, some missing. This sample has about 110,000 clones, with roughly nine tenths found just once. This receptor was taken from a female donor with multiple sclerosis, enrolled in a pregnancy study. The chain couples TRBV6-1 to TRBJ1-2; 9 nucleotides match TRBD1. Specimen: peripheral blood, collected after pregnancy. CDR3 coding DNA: TGTGCCAGCCTGTACGGGACAGGGCCCAACTATGGCTACACCTTC. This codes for CASLYGTGPNYGYTF.